The entry below describes one TCR beta chain. The data derive from a study of PD-L1 blockade in urothelial cancer. Locally advanced or metastatic urothelial carcinoma was present in patients. Patients each gave 1 to 8 samples, pretreatment and on-treatment. Germline V lookup: CDR1 SGHVS, CDR2 FQNEAQ. J gave up 4 bases and V 1 base, and 2 bases lay outside the gene matches. CDR3 length equals 15 residues. Spiked synthetic TCR analogs estimated absolute template abundance per PCR. Profiled with immunoSEQ multiplex PCR; TCRdb holds only in-frame clones, not every one. Among 28,000 or so clones, around 88% were seen once, and the ten largest hold roughly 30%.

This rearrangement joins TRBV7-8 to TRBJ2-1, with TRBD1 identical over 9 bases. The origin of this receptor is a man aged 60 to 69 with urothelial cancer. The source was PBMCs, collected around atezolizumab (anti-PD-L1) treatment. CDR3 protein: CASSLVGTGYNEQFF. CDR3 nucleotides: TGTGCCAGCAGCTTAGTAGGGACAGGGTACAATGAGCAGTTCTTC.